This record covers a single TCR beta chain. The antigen remains unidentified. Isolated RNA was reverse transcribed in full, so expressed TCRB transcripts were sequenced. Per sample, stem cell-like memory T cell libraries averaged approximately 930,000 reads. Data came from immunoSEQ multiplex PCR; TCRdb stores just in-frame clones and leaves some out. The profile shows some 26,000 clones, 68% of them singletons. The data derive from a study of beta chain features in type 1 diabetes. Study background: Cell yields, gender and age were similar in healthy donors and patients. Study-wide results and caveats: In every one of the four CD4+ subsets, TCRB CDR3s were moderately but significantly shorter in Type 1 diabetes patients.

The germline gives CDR1 MDHEN, CDR2 SYDVKM. With 3 bases removed from V and 8 bases from J, the gap between germline ends came to 10 bases. The CDR3 is made up of 13 amino acids. Sequencing was performed on stem cell memory CD4+ T cells from blood. The chain uses TRBV28 and TRBJ1-4, with D tentatively TRBD1 (5 bases). The sequence came from a woman aged 35 to 49 with type 1 diabetes. The CDR3 DNA sequence: TGTGCCAGCAGTTTCGACAGAAACGAAAAACTGTTTTTT. It specifies CASSFDRNEKLFF. The variable domain in full, with the rest retrieved from reference TRBV28 and TRBJ1-4, is DVKVTQSSRYLVKRTGEKVFLECVQDMDHENMFWYRQDPGLGLRLIYFSYDVKMKEKGDIPEGYSVSREKKERFSLILESASTNQTSMYLCASSFDRNEKLFFGSGTQLSVL.